The clone carrying this T cell receptor (beta chain) was seen a handful of times. Patients underwent thyroid surgery, and none had received any treatment before it. The CDR3 length is 14 residues. Germline CDR1 and CDR2: MNHEY and SMNVEV (reference sequence). The germline V and J ends were trimmed by 6 bases and 5 bases, with 16 bases remaining between them. These data belong to a study of metastatic and nonmetastatic thyroid tumors. Across the study: It was across blood and tumor or nodule tissue from malignant and benign thyroid patients that repertoires were compared.

TCRdb used MiXCR to call clones anew from the PCR reads. The table includes about 59,000 clones, 16% detected once. The sequence was collected from a male donor with papillary thyroid cancer or a benign thyroid nodule (not recorded which). Some clones in this sample may be carry-over from other donors' samples. Sequencing was performed on blood. This chain uses TRBV27 with TRBJ2-5, with D possibly TRBD2 on 7 matching bases. For the CDR3, the DNA is TGTGCCAGCAGGGGGGCTAGCGGAGGGGAGACCCAGTACTTC. This sequence encodes CASRGASGGETQYF.